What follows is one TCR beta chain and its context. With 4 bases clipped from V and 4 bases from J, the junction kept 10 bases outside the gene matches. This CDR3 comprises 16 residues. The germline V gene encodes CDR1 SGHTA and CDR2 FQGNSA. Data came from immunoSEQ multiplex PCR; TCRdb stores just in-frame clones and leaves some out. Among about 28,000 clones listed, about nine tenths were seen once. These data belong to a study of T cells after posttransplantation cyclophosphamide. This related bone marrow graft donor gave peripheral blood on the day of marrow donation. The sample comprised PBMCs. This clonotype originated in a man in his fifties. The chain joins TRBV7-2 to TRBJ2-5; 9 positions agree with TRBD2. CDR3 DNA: TGTGCCAGCAGCTCTTGGACTAGCGTGGACGGAGAGACCCAGTACTTC. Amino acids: CASSSWTSVDGETQYF.